This TCR beta chain appears in the sequencing data of a study of blood T cells in healthy people across ages. This clonotype has just a few counts. Its antigen is unknown. Through a sample-barcoded 5' primer and a J-beta primer mix, a second PCR was run for roughly 7 to 11 cycles. Every cDNA was tagged by a template-switch adaptor with 12 random nucleotides. TCRdb passed the 5' RACE reads through MiXCR, listing each CDR3 protein once. The repertoire includes 1.5 million to 2 million distinct CDR3 sequences, less than 50% of them detected once, and around 2.1% sits in the top ten. Study-level results: Getting older went along with TCR beta diversity per million T cells dropping roughly linearly.

CDR3 length equals 17 residues. Germline V gene lookup returns CDR1 SEHNR and CDR2 FQNEAQ (reference sequence). The V end was cut by 2 bases, the J end by 3 bases, with 18 bases between. The chain joins TRBV7-9 to TRBJ2-3, with a weak D call TRBD1 (6 bases). Sequences were obtained from blood. The sequence derives from a woman aged 35 to 49 in good health. Written as DNA, the CDR3 is TGTGCCAGCAGCTTAAACCCCACAGGGAGTGTTACAGATACGCAGTATTTT. This sequence encodes CASSLNPTGSVTDTQYF.